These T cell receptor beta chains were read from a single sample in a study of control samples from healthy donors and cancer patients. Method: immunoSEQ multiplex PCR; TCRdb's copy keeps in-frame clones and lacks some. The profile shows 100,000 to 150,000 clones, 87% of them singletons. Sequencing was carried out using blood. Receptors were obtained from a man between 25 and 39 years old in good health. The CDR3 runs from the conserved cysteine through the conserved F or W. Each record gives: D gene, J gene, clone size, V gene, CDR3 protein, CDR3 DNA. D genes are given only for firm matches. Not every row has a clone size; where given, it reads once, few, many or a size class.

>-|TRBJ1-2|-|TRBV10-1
CASSDGTLYGYTF
TGCGCCAGCAGTGATGGGACCCTCTATGGCTACACCTTC
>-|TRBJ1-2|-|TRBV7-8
CASSLDATYGYTF
TGTGCCAGCAGCTTGGACGCAACCTATGGCTACACCTTC
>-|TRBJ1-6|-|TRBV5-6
CASSSPGANSPLHF
TGTGCCAGCAGCTCTCCGGGAGCTAATTCGCCCCTCCACTTT
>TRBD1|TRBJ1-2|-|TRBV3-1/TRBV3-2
CASSQGHTGTGEEGYTF
TGTGCCAGCAGCCAAGGCCATACCGGGACAGGGGAAGAAGGCTACACCTTC
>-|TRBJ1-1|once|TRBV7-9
CASSLATTGTEAFF
TGTGCCAGCAGCTTAGCCACCACCGGGACTGAAGCTTTCTTT
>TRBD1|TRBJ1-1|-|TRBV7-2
CASSVLGQGAWNTEAFF
TGTGCCAGCAGCGTATTAGGACAGGGGGCATGGAACACTGAAGCTTTCTTT
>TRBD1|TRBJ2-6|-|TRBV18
CASSPRRGQGANVLTF
TGTGCCAGCTCCCCCCGCAGGGGGCAAGGGGCCAACGTCCTGACTTTC
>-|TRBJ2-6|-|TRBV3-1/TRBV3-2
CASSQYTRSGANVLTF
TGTGCCAGCAGCCAATACACCCGTTCTGGGGCCAACGTCCTGACTTTC
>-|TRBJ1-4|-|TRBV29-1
CSVEDETTNEKLFF
TGCAGCGTTGAAGACGAGACAACTAATGAAAAACTGTTTTTT
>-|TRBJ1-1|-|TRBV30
CAWSVRGAHVAFF
TGTGCCTGGAGTGTACGGGGCGCCCATGTGGCTTTCTTT
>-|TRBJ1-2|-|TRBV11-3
CASSPGGDTGVAGYTF
TGTGCCAGCAGCCCAGGAGGGGACACGGGAGTAGCTGGCTACACCTTC
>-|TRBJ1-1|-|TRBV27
CASSLSAGKDTEAFF
TGTGCCAGCAGTTTATCGGCAGGGAAGGACACTGAAGCTTTCTTT
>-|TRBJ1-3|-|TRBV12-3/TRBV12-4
CASSLTGNTIYF
TGTGCCAGCAGTTTAACTGGAAACACCATATATTTT
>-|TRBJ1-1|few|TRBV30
CAWTNRVFNTEAFF
TGTGCCTGGACAAACCGGGTCTTTAACACTGAAGCTTTCTTT
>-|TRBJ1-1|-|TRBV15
CATSRDSPGNEAFF
TGTGCCACCAGCAGAGACAGTCCGGGGAATGAAGCTTTCTTT
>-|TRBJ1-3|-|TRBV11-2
CASSTGRGNPSGNTIYF
TGTGCCAGCAGCACTGGCCGGGGGAACCCCTCTGGAAACACCATATATTTT
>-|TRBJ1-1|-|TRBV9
CASSVALNTEAFF
TGTGCCAGCAGCGTAGCCTTGAACACTGAAGCTTTCTTT
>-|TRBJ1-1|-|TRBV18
CASSPRGSREEAFF
TGTGCCAGCTCACCAAGGGGGAGTAGGGAAGAAGCTTTCTTT